These T cell receptor beta chains were read from a single sample in a study of PD-1 blockade in classical Hodgkin lymphoma. Sequenced by immunoSEQ multiplex PCR; TCRdb stores in-frame clones only, minus some. The sample carries about 50,000 clones, under 80% recorded once. The sample consisted of peripheral blood mononuclear cells (PBMCs), taken before the fourth cycle of nivolumab. Receptors originate from a human donor with classical Hodgkin lymphoma. The CDR3 runs from the conserved cysteine through the conserved F or W. The D gene is left open where the match is weak. A clone size is listed for some rows: how often the clone was seen (once, few, many), or a class if it is expanded.

V gene,J gene,clone size,CDR3 length,D gene,CDR3 protein,CDR3 DNA
TRBV10-3,TRBJ2-7,NA,13,TRBD1,CAIRGQGSYEQYF,TGTGCCATCAGGGGACAGGGGTCCTACGAGCAGTACTTC
TRBV6-5,TRBJ1-2,few,14,TRBD1,CASSYRPLQGASTF,TGTGCCAGCAGTTACAGGCCTCTACAGGGGGCGTCTACCTTC
TRBV6-1,TRBJ2-1,NA,15,TRBD1,CASSEWGQAGNEQFF,TGTGCCAGCAGTGAATGGGGACAGGCGGGCAATGAGCAGTTCTTC
TRBV28,TRBJ1-4,NA,14,NA,CASSSPGIKEKLFF,TGTGCCAGCAGCTCACCGGGGATCAAGGAAAAACTGTTTTTT
TRBV28,TRBJ2-7,NA,16,TRBD1,CASKSPTGGAGGEQYF,TGTGCCAGCAAAAGCCCTACAGGGGGCGCCGGGGGCGAGCAGTACTTC
TRBV7-2,TRBJ1-4,NA,14,NA,CASSLGQLNEKLFF,TGTGCCAGCAGCTTAGGGCAGCTTAATGAAAAACTGTTTTTT
TRBV19,TRBJ2-1,NA,12,NA,CASSMPGRWQFF,TGTGCCAGTAGTATGCCCGGCCGGTGGCAGTTCTTC
TRBV12-5,TRBJ2-5,NA,12,NA,CASGLSPSDQYF,TGTGCTAGTGGTTTGTCTCCGTCGGACCAGTACTTC
TRBV9,TRBJ1-1,NA,15,TRBD1,CASSPRDRWNTEAFF,TGTGCCAGCAGCCCCCGGGACAGGTGGAACACTGAAGCTTTCTTT
TRBV5-1,TRBJ2-7,NA,14,TRBD2,CASSLEGLAYEQYF,TGCGCCAGCAGCTTGGAGGGACTAGCCTACGAGCAGTACTTC
TRBV7-3,TRBJ1-1,NA,11,NA,CASSLRTEAFF,TGTGCCAGCAGCTTAAGAACTGAAGCTTTCTTT